The 25 T cell receptor beta chains below all came from one sample that was sequenced in a study of T cells in Graves' hyperthyroidism and ophthalmopathy. There were TCR beta CDR3 regions amplified from RNA transcripts. The TCR CDR3 was amplified in a first-round RT-PCR using the HTBI primer set. MiXCR, run by TCRdb on the multiplex PCR reads, gives a single entry per CDR3 protein. The top ten clones hold approximately 6.4% of a sample with around 620,000 distinct CDR3 sequences, approximately 15% of them seen once. Sequencing input: blood. Source of these receptors: a woman between 18 and 29 years old with Graves' ophthalmopathy.

This clonotype has a count of ten or more. The rearrangement uses TRBV28 and TRBJ2-3; D ambiguous. The CDR3 has 12 amino acids. The V end was cut by 6 bases, the J end by 3 bases, with 7 bases between. Germline-derived CDR1 and CDR2 are MDHEN and SYDVKM. DNA of the CDR3: TGTGCCAGCAGAGGGTTAACAGATACGCAGTATTTT. Protein product: CASRGLTDTQYF.

In its sample, this clonotype was seen many times. This chain links TRBV14 with TRBJ1-1; no clear D gene. The V end was cut by 4 bases, the J end by 1 base, with 16 bases between. Germline lookup yields CDR1 SGHDN and CDR2 FVKESK. The CDR3 is made up of 16 amino acids. The CDR3 DNA is TGTGCCAGCAGCCCTAATCGGCGACCCCCGAACACTGAAGCTTTCTTT. Translating gives CASSPNRRPPNTEAFF.

This clonotype was seen ten or more times. The J gene is TRBJ1-2, the V gene TRBV7-9; D is undetermined. Trimming took 5 bases from V and 0 from J, leaving 10 bases between them. This CDR3 is built from 14 residues. The germline CDR1 and CDR2 sequences are SEHNR and FQNEAQ (reference sequence). CDR3 DNA sequence: TGTGCCAGCAGCCCGACGGACGCTAACTATGGCTACACCTTC. Encoded protein: CASSPTDANYGYTF.

There are many counts of this clonotype. The CDR3 sequence is CASSRPGRLEQPQHF. The CDR3 DNA sequence: TGTGCCAGCAGTCGACCCGGACGTCTGGAGCAGCCCCAGCATTTT. The V gene is TRBV28, the J gene TRBJ1-5, with D unclear. Germline V gene data show CDR1 as MDHEN and CDR2 as SYDVKM. Trimming cost V 5 bases and J 7 bases, with 18 bases left between them. This CDR3 spans 15 amino acids.

Remarks on this clonotype: This could be a read error, since a much larger clone is one nucleotide away. The rearrangement joins TRBV28 to TRBJ1-1; D might be TRBD1 (6 bases). The CDR3 has 13 residues. Trimming left V 6 bases short and J 10 bases short, with 18 bases between. Germline V gene data show CDR1 as MDHEN and CDR2 as SYDVKM. CDR3 loop: CASSPAKQGRAFF. The CDR3 DNA sequence: TGTGCCAGCAGCCCGGCTAAACAGGGACGAGCTTTCTTT.

The chain's CDR3 is CASTLTGITEAFF. The CDR3 DNA follows: TGTGCCAGCACCCTTACAGGGATCACTGAAGCTTTCTTT. V is TRBV28 and J is TRBJ1-1, with D possibly matching TRBD1 (6 bases). Trimming removed 7 bases at V and 4 bases at J, with 13 bases between. Germline V gives CDR1 MDHEN, CDR2 SYDVKM. CDR3 size: 13 residues.

This clonotype was seen at least ten times. This sequence joins TRBV6-1 and TRBJ1-2; D may be TRBD1 (6 bases). The V gene's germline CDR1 is MNHNS and CDR2 SASEGT. This CDR3 spans 15 amino acids. Trimming pared 5 bases from V and 5 bases from J, leaving 18 bases between. The DNA of the CDR3 is TGTGCCAGCAGTCAGACAATACAGGGTGCTTATGGCTACACCTTC. Translated: CASSQTIQGAYGYTF.

As regards this clonotype: This may arise from a read error, as a much more abundant clone is one base away. The chain uses TRBV12-5 and TRBJ2-3; D is possibly TRBD2 (5 bases). The CDR3 is made up of 13 amino acids. Germline assignment: CDR1 LGHNT and CDR2 FRNRAP. CDR3 in amino acids: CTSVKAGTDTQYF. The CDR3 nucleotides are TGTACTAGTGTAAAGGCCGGCACAGATACGCAGTATTTT. Together with reference TRBV12-5 and TRBJ2-3, the CDR3 gives the full variable domain: DARVTQTPRHKVTEMGQEVTMRCQPILGHNTVFWYRQTMMQGLELLAYFRNRAPLDDSGMPKDRFSAEMPDATLATLKIQPSEPRDSAVYFCTSVKAGTDTQYFGPGTRLTVL.

This clonotype was counted at least ten times. The J gene is TRBJ1-2, the V gene TRBV5-6; TRBD1 agrees at 10 bases. J lost 8 bases, V lost 6 bases, and 13 bases had no gene match. The germline CDR1 and CDR2 sequences are SGHDT and YYEEEE. This CDR3 region has 15 residues. The CDR3 DNA sequence: TGTGCCAGCACAATAACCGGGACAGGGGAGGACGGCTACACCTTC. This sequence encodes CASTITGTGEDGYTF.

The CDR3 reads CASSLQVGGTPSTDTQYF. The DNA of the CDR3 is TGTGCCAGCAGCTTACAAGTGGGGGGTACCCCCAGCACAGATACGCAGTATTTT. The rearrangement links TRBV5-4 to TRBJ2-3; D is perhaps TRBD2 (6 bases). The CDR3 is 18 residues long. The V gene lost 2 bases and the J gene lost 0 bases, with 19 bases spanning the gap. Germline lookup yields CDR1 SGHNT and CDR2 YYREEE (reference sequence).

With regard to this clonotype: A much bigger clone sits one base away, suggesting this may be a read error. The chain links TRBV6-1 to TRBJ2-7; maybe TRBD2 (5 bases). In germline, CDR1 is MNHNS, CDR2 SASEGT. Trimming removed 5 bases at V and 7 bases at J, with 12 bases between. The CDR3 is made up of 12 amino acids. Here the CDR3 reads CASSTDRLEQYF. The CDR3, as DNA: TGTGCCAGCAGTACAGATCGACTAGAGCAGTACTTC.

This clonotype was recorded a few times. This chain uses TRBV25-1 with TRBJ2-7; 9 nucleotides match TRBD2. Germline V gene data show CDR1 as MGHDK and CDR2 as SYGVNS. V shed 2 bases and J 3 bases; nucleotides not matched to a gene: 2. The CDR3 has 14 amino acids. In DNA form, the CDR3 reads TGTGCCAGCAGTGAAGGCGGGGGGGTCTACGAGCAGTACTTC. Protein product: CASSEGGGVYEQYF.

The CDR3 DNA sequence: TGCAGTGCCCCCGTGGGGCAGGGGAATCAGCCCCAGCATTTT. It translates to CSAPVGQGNQPQHF. This rearrangement joins TRBV20-1 to TRBJ1-5; perhaps TRBD1 as D (6 bases). Germline CDR1 DFQATT, CDR2 SNEGSKA (reference sequence). The CDR3 length is 14 residues. V was cut by 6 bases and J by 4 bases, with 16 bases left in between.

This clonotype was detected ten times or more. The chain has TRBV6-1 and TRBJ1-5; TRBD1 matches 8 bases. This CDR3 is 15 amino acids long. CDR1 is MNHNS, CDR2 SASEGT, per germline. Trimming removed 5 bases from V and 5 bases from J; junction bases left unmatched: 8. DNA for the CDR3: TGTGCCAGCAGTTCCGGACAGGGAAGGCATCAGCCCCAGCATTTT. The encoded protein is CASSSGQGRHQPQHF.

This clonotype was counted many times. This chain uses TRBV28 with TRBJ2-7; 8 bases fit TRBD1. The ends lost 7 bases at V and 4 bases at J; junction bases unmatched: 12. The CDR3 is 15 amino acids. The germline gives CDR1 MDHEN, CDR2 SYDVKM. The CDR3 DNA follows: TGTGCCAGCACCACCTTCAGGGGGCTTAGTTACGAGCAGTACTTC. It codes for CASTTFRGLSYEQYF.

This clonotype was observed many times. The J gene is TRBJ2-7, the V gene TRBV18; no clear D. CDR1 and CDR2 (germline): KGHSH, LQKENI. The CDR3 length is 13 residues. The V gene lost 2 bases and the J gene lost 4 bases, with 9 bases spanning the gap. CDR3 sequence (DNA): TGTGCCAGCTCACCATCGGAGTGGTACGAGCAGTACTTC. Protein sequence: CASSPSEWYEQYF.

This clonotype is a singleton in its sample. This may come from a read error, since a much larger clone is one base off. V gene TRBV12-3 or TRBV12-4 combines with J gene TRBJ2-7; D unclear. Deletions cut 6 bases from V and 0 bases from J, with 12 bases between. The CDR3 totals 14 residues. CDR3 coding DNA: TGTGCCAGCAGCCCCTCCTTCAGCTCCTACGAGCAGTACTTC. Encoded protein: CASSPSFSSYEQYF.

Only a few counts were recorded for this clonotype. V is TRBV14 and J is TRBJ2-5; D is uncertain. CDR1 is SGHDN, CDR2 FVKESK, per germline. The CDR3 is 14 amino acids. V lost 4 bases to trimming and J lost 6 bases, with 15 bases between them. The DNA for the CDR3 is TGTGCCAGCAGCCGATCGGTCATGAGGAAGACCCAGTACTTC. Translated: CASSRSVMRKTQYF. The variable domain in full, completed from reference TRBV14 and TRBJ2-5, reads EAGVTQFPSHSVIEKGQTVTLRCDPISGHDNLYWYRRVMGKEIKFLLHFVKESKQDESGMPNNRFLAERTGGTYSTLKVQPAELEDSGVYFCASSRSVMRKTQYFGPGTRLLVL.

This clonotype was observed at least ten times. V usage is TRBV27 and J usage is TRBJ2-1; D might be TRBD1 or TRBD2, each matching 7 bases. The CDR3 spans 17 residues. V lost 6 bases and J 0 bases, leaving 18 bases between the germline ends. Germline CDR1 MNHEY, CDR2 SMNVEV (reference sequence). The CDR3 spells CASSPGRGRSSYNEQFF. The CDR3 nucleotides read TGTGCCAGCAGCCCGGGGAGGGGGCGAAGCTCCTACAATGAGCAGTTCTTC.

This clonotype has at least ten counts. CDR3 region: CATPGHLNTEAFF. For the CDR3, the DNA is TGTGCCACCCCGGGACACCTGAACACTGAAGCTTTCTTT. This sequence joins TRBV10-3 and TRBJ1-1; a weak D match, TRBD1 (6 bases). Germline V gene sequence: CDR1 ENHRY, CDR2 SYGVKD. V was pared by 10 bases and J by 0 bases, with 12 bases between. The CDR3 is 13 residues long.

This clonotype came up many times. V gene TRBV18 combines with J gene TRBJ1-1; D call uncertain. This CDR3 spans 10 amino acids. V was cut by 5 bases and J by 7 bases, with 5 bases left in between. Per germline, CDR1 KGHSH and CDR2 LQKENI. DNA for the CDR3: TGTGCCAGCTCAAAAGTTGAAGCTTTCTTT. Its protein product is CASSKVEAFF.

To note about this clonotype: One base separates it from a far larger clone, so it is likely a read error. The rearrangement joins TRBV2 to TRBJ2-3; D unclear. The germline gives CDR1 SNHLY, CDR2 FYNNEI. Trimming took off 8 bases at V and 2 bases at J, with 5 bases between the two ends. The CDR3 runs 11 residues. The CDR3 sequence is CASAPTDTQYF. CDR3 bases: TGTGCCAGCGCCCCCACAGATACGCAGTATTTT.

The rearrangement joins TRBV15 to TRBJ2-7; possibly TRBD1 for D (6 bases). V lost 0 bases to trimming and J lost 2 bases, with 14 bases between them. Germline CDR1 reads LNHNV; CDR2 reads YYDKDF (reference sequence). The CDR3 loop spans 16 amino acids. CDR3 DNA: TGTGCCACCAGCAGAGATCTTAGGGGGTGGCCCTACGAGCAGTACTTC. It specifies CATSRDLRGWPYEQYF.

This clonotype was counted many times. This chain uses TRBV28 with TRBJ2-7; 12 bases match TRBD2. The germline V gene has CDR1 MDHEN and CDR2 SYDVKM. The CDR3 consists of 14 residues. J lost 5 bases, V lost 8 bases, and 7 bases had no gene match. The CDR3 DNA reads as TGTGCCAGCGGATTGACTAGCGGGAGTGACGAGCAGTACTTC. Translating it yields CASGLTSGSDEQYF.

This clonotype was picked up a small number of times. V and J are TRBV20-1 and TRBJ2-7; perhaps TRBD1 as D (6 bases). Germline CDR1 is DFQATT and CDR2 is SNEGSKA (reference sequence). The CDR3 totals 13 residues. V was pared by 8 bases and J by 0 bases, with 14 bases between. CDR3 protein: CSTPGETSYEQYF. The CDR3 nucleotides read TGCAGTACCCCAGGGGAGACCTCCTACGAGCAGTACTTC.